Reported below is one T cell receptor (beta chain). In the same sample, other DNA sequences code for this CDR3. Naive CD8 cells, CD45RO-negative and positively selected for CCR7, excluded terminally differentiated effector memory CD45RA+ cells. Per the germline V gene, CDR1 is MNHEY and CDR2 is SMNVEV (reference sequence). This CDR3 spans 15 amino acids. With 5 bases clipped from V and 0 bases from J, the junction kept 3 bases outside the gene matches. This specimen belongs to a study of shared clonotypes between healthy human individuals. TCRdb's copy holds only in-frame clones and misses some; the assay was immunoSEQ multiplex PCR. The sample lists about 2.2 million clones; just over 90% were seen once.

Sequencing was performed on naive CD8+ T cells from PBMCs. The rearrangement links TRBV27 to TRBJ2-7; the match to TRBD1 covers 11 bases. This clonotype originated in a man between 18 and 35 years old in good health. Some clones in this sample may be carry-over from other donors' samples. CDR3 coding DNA: TGTGCCAGCAGTCCAGGGACAGGGGGCTCCTACGAGCAGTACTTC. This encodes CASSPGTGGSYEQYF.